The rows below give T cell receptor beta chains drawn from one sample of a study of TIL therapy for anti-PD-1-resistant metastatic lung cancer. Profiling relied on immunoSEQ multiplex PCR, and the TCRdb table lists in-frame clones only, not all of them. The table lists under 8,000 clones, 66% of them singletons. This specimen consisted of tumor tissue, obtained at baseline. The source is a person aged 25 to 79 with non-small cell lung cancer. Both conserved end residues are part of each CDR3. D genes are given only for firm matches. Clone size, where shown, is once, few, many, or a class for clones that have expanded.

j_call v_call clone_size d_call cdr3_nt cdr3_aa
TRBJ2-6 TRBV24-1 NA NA TGTGCCACCAGTGACCCCAGCGTCTCTGGGGCCAACGTCCTGACTTTC CATSDPSVSGANVLTF
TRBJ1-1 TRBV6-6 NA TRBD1 TGTGCCAGCAGAGGGGACAGGGCCCGTTTTGGTGAAGCTTTCTTT CASRGDRARFGEAFF
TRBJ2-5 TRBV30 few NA TGTGCATTGACTCCGGAGGGAGAGACCCAGTACTTC CALTPEGETQYF
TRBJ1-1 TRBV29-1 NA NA TGCAGCGTTGATTTGTACGGGTACGCTTTCTTT CSVDLYGYAFF
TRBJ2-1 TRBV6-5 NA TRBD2 TGTGCCAGCAGAAAGGGACTAGCGTCTAATGAGCAGTTCTTC CASRKGLASNEQFF
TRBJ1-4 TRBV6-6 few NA TGTGCCAGCAGTTACAATCTAATGCAAGATGAAAAACTGTTTTTT CASSYNLMQDEKLFF
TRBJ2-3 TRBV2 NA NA TGTGCCAGCAGTGTTACAGATACGCAGTATTTT CASSVTDTQYF
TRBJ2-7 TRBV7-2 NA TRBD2 TGTGCCAGCAGCCCGCGCGAGTTCGGGGGGAGGGAGCAGTACTTC CASSPREFGGREQYF
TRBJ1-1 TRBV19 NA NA TGTGCCAGTAGTATAAGGGGGGAAGCTGAAGCTTTCTTT CASSIRGEAEAFF
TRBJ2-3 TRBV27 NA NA TGTGCCAGCAAGCCGAGCCCTCGTCCCAACCGCACAGATACGCAGTATTTT CASKPSPRPNRTDTQYF
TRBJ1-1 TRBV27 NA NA TGTGCCAGCAGAACCGGGACCCCGAACACTGAAGCTTTCTTT CASRTGTPNTEAFF
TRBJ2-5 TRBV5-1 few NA TGCGCCAGCAGAGCCCGGACGGGGGATCAAGAGACCCAGTACTTC CASRARTGDQETQYF
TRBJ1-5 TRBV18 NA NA TGTGCCAGCTCGCTCCCTAATCAGCCCCAGCATTTT CASSLPNQPQHF
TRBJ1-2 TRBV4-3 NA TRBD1 TGCGCCAGCAGCCATTCTGACAGGGTTAACTATGGCTACACCTTC CASSHSDRVNYGYTF
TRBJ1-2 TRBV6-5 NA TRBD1 TGTGCCAGCAGTAGAAGCGGGACAGGCCTCTATGGCTACACCTTC CASSRSGTGLYGYTF
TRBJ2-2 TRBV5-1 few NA TGCGCCAGCAGTGAGGGGTTCTTTGGAACCGGGGAGCTGTTTTTT CASSEGFFGTGELFF
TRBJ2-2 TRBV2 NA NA TGTGCCAGCAGTGTAGACGGGCGGATCAACACCGGGGAGCTGTTTTTT CASSVDGRINTGELFF
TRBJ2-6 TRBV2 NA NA TGTGCCAGCAGAAAGCGGGACACAGGGGCCAACGTCCTGACTTTC CASRKRDTGANVLTF
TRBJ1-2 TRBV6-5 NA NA TGTGCCAGCAGTTACTTTGGCAGAGGTTACGGCTACACCTTC CASSYFGRGYGYTF
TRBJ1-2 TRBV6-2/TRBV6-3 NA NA TGTGCCAGCAGTACCACAGGGATTTATGGCTACACCTTC CASSTTGIYGYTF
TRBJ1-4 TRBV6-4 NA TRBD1 TGTGCCAGCAGTGAGGGACAGGGGAATGAAAAACTGTTTTTT CASSEGQGNEKLFF
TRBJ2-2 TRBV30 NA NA TGTGCCTGGAGTGTTTCAGCGCTCGGGGCCGGGGAGCTGTTTTTT CAWSVSALGAGELFF
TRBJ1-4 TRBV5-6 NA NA TGTGCCAGCAGCTCTACGGGGGCAACTAATGAAAAACTGTTTTTT CASSSTGATNEKLFF
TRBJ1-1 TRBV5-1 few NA TGCGCCAGCAGCTTGGAACAGGACACTGAAGCTTTCTTT CASSLEQDTEAFF
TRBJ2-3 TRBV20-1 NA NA TGCAGTGCTAGTGCGGGGACCTTTAGCACAGATACGCAGTATTTT CSASAGTFSTDTQYF
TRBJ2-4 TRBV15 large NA TGTGCCACCAGCAGAGATCGGTTGTACTTC CATSRDRLYF
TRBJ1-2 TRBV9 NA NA TGTGCCAGCAGCGTAGATGCAGGGAATTATGGCTACACCTTC CASSVDAGNYGYTF
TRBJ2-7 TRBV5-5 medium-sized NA TGTGCCAGCAGCGGGGAGGACGCCTACGAGCAGTACTTC CASSGEDAYEQYF
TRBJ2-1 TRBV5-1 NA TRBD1 TGCGCCAGCAGTTACTGGACAGGGGGAATCTCCTACAATGAGCAGTTCTTC CASSYWTGGISYNEQFF
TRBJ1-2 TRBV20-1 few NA TGCAGTGCTTATAACTATGGCTACACCTTC CSAYNYGYTF
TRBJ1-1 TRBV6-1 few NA TGTGCCAGCAGTGAAGCGCTAACAGTGGAGGCCACTGAAGCTTTCTTT CASSEALTVEATEAFF
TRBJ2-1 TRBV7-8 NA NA TGTGCCAGCAGCTTAGTTGGTGGGGCCCTCGAGGGTGAGCAGTTCTTC CASSLVGGALEGEQFF
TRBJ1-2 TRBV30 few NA TGTGCCTGGTTCCTCTATGGCTACACCTTC CAWFLYGYTF
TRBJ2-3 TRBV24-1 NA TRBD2 TGTGCCACCAGTGGGACTAGAAGCACAGATACGCAGTATTTT CATSGTRSTDTQYF
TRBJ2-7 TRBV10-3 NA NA TGTGCCATCGGGCGGTCCCAGGGAACCTACGAGCAGTACTTC CAIGRSQGTYEQYF
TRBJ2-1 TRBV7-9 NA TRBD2 TGTGCCAGCAGCTTTTTAGCGGGAAGATCTGGTGAGCAGTTCTTC CASSFLAGRSGEQFF
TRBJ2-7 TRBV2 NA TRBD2 TGTGCCAGCGTTTTAGGGCGGGAGGGGTACGAGCAGTACTTC CASVLGREGYEQYF
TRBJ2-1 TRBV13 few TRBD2 TGTGCCAGCAGCTCCTCACGGAGCGGGGGGGCCTACAATGAGCAGTTCTTC CASSSSRSGGAYNEQFF
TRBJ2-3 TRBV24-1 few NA TGTGCCACCAGTGATAACGGTGTCGGTCATACGCAGTATTTT CATSDNGVGHTQYF
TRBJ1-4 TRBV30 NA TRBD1 TGTGCCTGGAGTGTGACAGGGGGCAGTGAAAAACTGTTTTTT CAWSVTGGSEKLFF
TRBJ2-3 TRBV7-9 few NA TGTGCCAGCAGGGGGCTCGGCACAGATACGCAGTATTTT CASRGLGTDTQYF
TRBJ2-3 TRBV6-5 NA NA TGTGCCAGCAGTTACTCGAGGGACTCCCAGTCGGATACGCAGTATTTT CASSYSRDSQSDTQYF
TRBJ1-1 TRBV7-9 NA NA TGTGCCAGCAGCTTAGAAGTCGGGGGGGCTTTCTTT CASSLEVGGAFF
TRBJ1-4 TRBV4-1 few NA TGCGCCAGCAGCCAAGCGAGGGACGCTCGTGAAAAACTGTTTTTT CASSQARDAREKLFF
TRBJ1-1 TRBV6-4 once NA TGTGCCAGCAGCCCTACAGGGAACACTGAAGCTTTCTTT CASSPTGNTEAFF
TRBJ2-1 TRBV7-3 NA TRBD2 TGTGCCAGCAGCCCAACTAGCGGGGGGATAAATGAGCAGTTCTTC CASSPTSGGINEQFF
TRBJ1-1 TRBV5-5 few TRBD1 TGTGCCAGCAGCCCACAACCAGGGGGCGCAGCCACTGAAGCTTTCTTT CASSPQPGGAATEAFF
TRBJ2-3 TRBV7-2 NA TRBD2 TGTGCCAGCAGCTCACCCCCGGGACTAGCGGGGGGCCCGGGAGATACGCAGTATTTT CASSSPPGLAGGPGDTQYF
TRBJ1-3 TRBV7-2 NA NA TGTGCCAGCAATAGGCACGGGGGGCAGTTTCTTGGAAACACCATATATTTT CASNRHGGQFLGNTIYF
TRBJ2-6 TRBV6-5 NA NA TGTGCCAGCAGGAAGGAGAGCTCTGGGGCCAACGTCCTGACTTTC CASRKESSGANVLTF
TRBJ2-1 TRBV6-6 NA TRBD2 TGTGCCAGCAGTCAAAGTCCGGGACTAGCGGGACGCAATGAGCAGTTCTTC CASSQSPGLAGRNEQFF
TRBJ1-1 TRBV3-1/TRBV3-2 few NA TGTGCCAGCACCCCAAGATCAGGGCAGGACACTGAAGCTTTCTTT CASTPRSGQDTEAFF
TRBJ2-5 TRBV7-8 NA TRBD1 TGTGCCAGCAGCTTAGTTTGGCAGGGGCCCCTCCAGGGGGCCCAGTACTTC CASSLVWQGPLQGAQYF
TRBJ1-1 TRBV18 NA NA TGTGCCAGCTCCCCTCCCTTGGGGAACACTGAAGCTTTCTTT CASSPPLGNTEAFF
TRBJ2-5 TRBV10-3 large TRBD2 TGTGCCATCAGTGACCTAGCGGGGGGCCGGGGCGGAGAGACCCAGTACTTC CAISDLAGGRGGETQYF
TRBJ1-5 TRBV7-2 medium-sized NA TGTGCCAGCAGCTTAGTCGGGGGGTCGAGCAATCAGCCCCAGCATTTT CASSLVGGSSNQPQHF
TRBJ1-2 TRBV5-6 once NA TGTGCCAGCACCCTACTGGACGGGTATGGCTACACCTTC CASTLLDGYGYTF
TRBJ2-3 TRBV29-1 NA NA TGCAGCGTTGCCGCGGGAACCCAAGATACGCAGTATTTT CSVAAGTQDTQYF
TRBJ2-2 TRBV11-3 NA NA TGTGCCAGCAGCCTCGTTAGGGGTGATCGCACCGGGGAGCTGTTTTTT CASSLVRGDRTGELFF
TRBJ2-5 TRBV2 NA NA TGTGCCACCGTCGAACGGGAGACCCAGTACTTC CATVERETQYF